This passage covers 6 T cell receptor beta chains from one sample sequenced in a study of T cell changes during pregnancy in multiple sclerosis. Clones were sequenced by immunoSEQ multiplex PCR, and TCRdb holds only the in-frame ones, with some missing. The profile shows some 31,000 clones, about nine tenths of them singletons. The sequencing here drew on CD8+ T cells from peripheral blood mononuclear cells, taken in the second trimester of pregnancy. The receptors originated from a female donor with multiple sclerosis, enrolled in a pregnancy study.

The V call is TRBV5-5, the J call TRBJ2-7, with D possibly TRBD1 on 5 matching bases. The CDR3 sequence is 15 residues long. From germline, CDR1 is SGHKS and CDR2 YYEKEE (reference sequence). The V gene lost 1 base and the J gene lost 1 base, with 12 bases spanning the gap. The CDR3 sequence is CASSLSAGQSYEQYF. CDR3 coding DNA: TGTGCCAGCAGCTTGTCGGCAGGGCAATCCTACGAGCAGTACTTC.

The chain recombines TRBV10-3 with TRBJ2-7; D gene ambiguous. From germline, CDR1 is ENHRY and CDR2 SYGVKD. Trimming shortened V by 3 bases and J by 5 bases, and 11 bases separated the two germline ends. The CDR3 covers 13 residues. CDR3 nucleotides: TGTGCCATCAGTGAAGTCTCCCGGGACGAGCAGTACTTC. Amino acids: CAISEVSRDEQYF.

The V call is TRBV7-2, the J call TRBJ1-1; TRBD1 aligns across 9 bases. The CDR3 has 15 residues. The germline CDR1 and CDR2 sequences are SGHTA and FQGNSA. V was pared by 4 bases and J by 6 bases, with 9 bases of the junction left unmatched. This CDR3 is CASSSTGGGFPEAFF. CDR3 in DNA: TGTGCCAGCAGCTCGACAGGGGGGGGGTTCCCTGAAGCTTTCTTT. Together with reference TRBV7-2 and TRBJ1-1, the CDR3 gives the full variable domain: GAGVSQSPSNKVTEKGKDVELRCDPISGHTALYWYRQSLGQGLEFLIYFQGNSAPDKSGLPSDRFSAERTGGSVSTLTIQRTQQEDSAVYLCASSSTGGGFPEAFFGQGTRLTVV.

The V gene is TRBV7-9, the J gene TRBJ2-7, with 8 positions matching TRBD1. This CDR3 spans 15 amino acids. Germline V gives CDR1 SEHNR, CDR2 FQNEAQ (reference sequence). V lost 3 bases to trimming and J lost 0 bases; unmatched junction nucleotides: 4. CDR3: CASSFDRGYSYEQYF. DNA for the CDR3: TGTGCCAGCAGCTTCGACAGGGGCTACTCCTACGAGCAGTACTTC.

This clone came up a few times. This chain joins TRBV30 and TRBJ1-5, with D possibly being TRBD1 (6 bases). Germline V gene data show CDR1 as GTSNPN and CDR2 as SVGIG (reference sequence). Between the trimmed V and J ends, which lost 1 base and 4 bases, there was a span of 11 bases. This CDR3 has 14 amino acids. This chain's CDR3 is CAWSDQGKNQPQHF. The CDR3 DNA reads as TGTGCCTGGAGTGATCAGGGGAAGAATCAGCCCCAGCATTTT.

The rearrangement uses TRBV19 and TRBJ1-5; D perhaps matches TRBD1 (5 bases). Trimming left V 7 bases short and J 7 bases short, with 20 bases between. Germline CDR1 LNHDA, CDR2 SQIVND (reference sequence). The CDR3 spans 15 residues. CDR3 sequence (DNA): TGTGCCAGTAAAGCCTTGGGGCGGGGAATCCAGCCCCAGCATTTT. This encodes CASKALGRGIQPQHF.